The 16 T cell receptor beta chains in this list originate from one sample, sequenced in a study of blood T cell repertoires in COVID-19. The method was immunoSEQ multiplex PCR; TCRdb's version includes in-frame clones alone and lacks a portion of them. This sample has more than 200,000 clones, with roughly 80% found just once. Sequenced sample: peripheral blood. These receptors all come from a woman aged 80 or over with acute or convalescent COVID-19.

V is TRBV7-2 and J is TRBJ1-4; a weak D match, TRBD1 (5 bases). Germline values: CDR1 SGHTA, CDR2 FQGNSA. The CDR3 length is 14 residues. Trimming left V 5 bases short and J 8 bases short, with 15 bases between. CDR3 nucleotides: TGTGCCAGCAGCCCCCCGGGACTAATAGAAAAACTGTTTTTT. This codes for CASSPPGLIEKLFF. The full variable domain, rest sourced from reference TRBV7-2 and TRBJ1-4, is GAGVSQSPSNKVTEKGKDVELRCDPISGHTALYWYRQSLGQGLEFLIYFQGNSAPDKSGLPSDRFSAERTGGSVSTLTIQRTQQEDSAVYLCASSPPGLIEKLFFGSGTQLSVL.

This clone was seen more than once but under ten times. The chain combines TRBV5-1 with TRBJ2-3; TRBD1 agrees at 11 bases. The CDR3 covers 16 residues. CDR1 SGHRS and CDR2 YFSETQ come from the germline V gene. Trimming removed 6 bases from V and 3 bases from J; junction bases left unmatched: 9. The CDR3 DNA reads TGCGCCAGCACTCCAGGGACAGGGGGTAATACAGATACGCAGTATTTT. It codes for CASTPGTGGNTDTQYF.

The chain combines TRBV4-1 with TRBJ2-1; TRBD1 matches at 7 bases. V lost 5 bases, J lost 0 bases, and 10 bases stayed unmatched. Germline values: CDR1 MGHRA, CDR2 YSYEKL. This CDR3 has 17 residues. CDR3 DNA: TGCGCCAGCAGCTTAAGACACAGGGGAAACTCCTACAATGAGCAGTTCTTC. Its protein product is CASSLRHRGNSYNEQFF.

The rearrangement links TRBV19 to TRBJ2-5; weak D call: TRBD1 (5 bases). The CDR3 length is 16 residues. V was pared by 6 bases and J by 0 bases, with 17 bases between. The germline V gene has CDR1 LNHDA and CDR2 SQIVND (reference sequence). For the CDR3, the DNA is TGTGCCAGTAGCGCCCCCAGGGAAGGGAACCAAGAGACCCAGTACTTC. Its translation is CASSAPREGNQETQYF.

This chain uses TRBV19 with TRBJ2-1; 8 bases map to TRBD1. With 7 bases clipped from V and 9 bases from J, the junction kept 11 bases outside the gene matches. Per germline, CDR1 LNHDA and CDR2 SQIVND (reference sequence). This CDR3 is built from 14 residues. CDR3 protein: CASNSDRAYGEQFF. CDR3 nucleotide sequence: TGTGCCAGTAATTCGGACAGGGCGTACGGTGAGCAGTTCTTC.

This chain links TRBV7-2 with TRBJ1-1; D uncertain. From germline, CDR1 is SGHTA and CDR2 FQGNSA. The length of the CDR3 is 14 residues. Trimming cost V 9 bases and J 0 bases, with 14 bases left between them. The CDR3: CASTRSSLNTEAFF. The CDR3 DNA reads TGTGCCAGTACTCGGTCAAGCCTGAACACTGAAGCTTTCTTT.

The CDR3 sequence is CAWSADRGSTGELFF. In nucleotides, the CDR3 is TGTGCCTGGAGTGCAGACAGGGGTAGCACCGGGGAGCTGTTTTTT. The chain links TRBV30 to TRBJ2-2, with 8 bases fitting TRBD1. With 1 base clipped from V and 4 bases from J, the junction kept 5 bases outside the gene matches. Germline values: CDR1 GTSNPN, CDR2 SVGIG (reference sequence). This CDR3 spans 15 amino acids.

V and J are TRBV11-2 and TRBJ2-7; 8 bases match TRBD2. With V trimmed by 6 bases and J by 3 bases, 7 bases remained unmatched. Germline V lookup: CDR1 SGHAT, CDR2 FQNNGV. The CDR3 covers 14 residues. CDR3 DNA sequence: TGTGCCAGCAGTCCGACGGGAGGGCTCTACGAGCAGTACTTC. Protein: CASSPTGGLYEQYF.

This sequence joins TRBV9 and TRBJ1-2, with 9 positions matching TRBD1. Losses at the gene ends were 4 bases for V and 5 bases for J; bases not matched to a gene: 6. This CDR3 region has 14 residues. CDR1 is SGDLS and CDR2 is YYNGEE in the germline V gene. As DNA, the CDR3 is TGTGCCAGCAGCTCGGACAGGGGAAGGTATGGCTACACCTTC. Residues: CASSSDRGRYGYTF.

The chain is built from TRBV2 and TRBJ2-7, with D possibly being TRBD2 (5 bases). Trimming took 3 bases from V and 0 from J, leaving 12 bases between them. The CDR3 is 15 residues long. Germline values: CDR1 SNHLY, CDR2 FYNNEI. CDR3 residues: CASSDVAQSSYEQYF. For the CDR3, the DNA is TGTGCCAGCAGTGACGTAGCGCAAAGCTCCTACGAGCAGTACTTC.

This clone turned up a few times. This chain connects TRBV6-2 or TRBV6-3 to TRBJ2-3; D might be TRBD1 (5 bases). The CDR3 consists of 16 residues. Looked up from germline, CDR1 is MNHEY and CDR2 is SVGEGT. The V end was cut by 5 bases, the J end by 0 bases, with 15 bases between. The CDR3 DNA sequence: TGTGCCAGCAGTCCGGCAACCGACAGAAGCACAGATACGCAGTATTTT. It is translated as CASSPATDRSTDTQYF.

The CDR3 nucleotides are TGTGCCAGCAGCGTACTACAGGAAGGGGATGGCTACACCTTC. Residues: CASSVLQEGDGYTF. The V gene is TRBV9, the J gene TRBJ1-2; the D gene is possibly TRBD1 (5 bases). This CDR3 comprises 14 residues. Germline V CDR1 and CDR2: SGDLS, YYNGEE. Trimming took 1 base from V and 6 from J, leaving 13 bases between them. Full variable domain (missing parts from reference TRBV9 and TRBJ1-2): DSGVTQTPKHLITATGQRVTLRCSPRSGDLSVYWYQQSLDQGLQFLIQYYNGEERAKGNILERFSAQQFPDLHSELNLSSLELGDSALYFCASSVLQEGDGYTFGSGTRLTVV.

The chain links TRBV30 to TRBJ1-2; D remains unclear. With 7 bases removed from V and 4 bases from J, the gap between germline ends came to 19 bases. The germline CDR1 and CDR2 sequences are GTSNPN and SVGIG (reference sequence). The CDR3 is made up of 14 amino acids. CDR3 nucleotide sequence: TGTGCCTCCCCGGGGAGAGGGCTAGGCTATGGCTACACCTTC. Translation gives CASPGRGLGYGYTF.

The chain is built from TRBV4-3 and TRBJ1-3, with 7 nucleotides matching TRBD1. The CDR3 covers 17 residues. Germline lookup yields CDR1 LGHNA and CDR2 YSLEER. Losses at the gene ends were 1 base for V and 0 bases for J; bases not matched to a gene: 6. This chain's CDR3 is CASSQGIPGGSGNTIYF. CDR3 coding DNA: TGCGCCAGCAGCCAAGGCATACCAGGGGGCTCTGGAAACACCATATATTTT.

The chain joins TRBV7-2 to TRBJ1-1, with 7 bases lining up with TRBD1. The CDR3 spans 14 residues. The germline CDR1 and CDR2 sequences are SGHTA and FQGNSA. The V gene end was trimmed by 5 bases and the J gene end by 4 bases; junction bases not matched to a gene: 7. Here the CDR3 reads CASSPTGTGTEAFF. The CDR3 DNA reads as TGTGCCAGCAGCCCGACAGGGACGGGCACTGAAGCTTTCTTT.

J is TRBJ1-1 and V is TRBV11-2; D perhaps matches TRBD1 (5 bases). CDR1 is SGHAT, CDR2 FQNNGV, per germline. Trimming cost V 0 bases and J 7 bases, with 9 bases left between them. This CDR3 contains 13 residues. The CDR3: CASSLEQTVEAFF. In nucleotides, the CDR3 is TGTGCCAGCAGCTTAGAACAGACAGTTGAAGCTTTCTTT.